The rows below give T cell receptor beta chains drawn from one sample of a study of cytomegalovirus exposure and HLA in healthy donors. The method was immunoSEQ multiplex PCR; TCRdb's version includes in-frame clones alone and lacks a portion of them. The data contain about 120,000 clones, approximately 75% of them singletons. Material: PBMCs. These receptors all stem from a middle-aged man in good health and CMV-seronegative. The CDR3 runs from the conserved cysteine through the conserved F or W. D genes are given only for firm matches. Clone size is shown for a subset of rows, as once, few, many or a class of expanded clone.

v_call: TRBV5-1; clone_size: -; j_call: TRBJ2-5; d_call: -; cdr3_aa: CASNPTGSLQETQYF; cdr3_nt: TGCGCCAGCAACCCGACAGGATCCCTCCAAGAGACCCAGTACTTC
v_call: TRBV7-3; clone_size: -; j_call: TRBJ2-1; d_call: TRBD2; cdr3_aa: CASSSSFIGGSYNEQFF; cdr3_nt: TGTGCCAGCAGCTCAAGTTTTATCGGGGGGTCCTACAATGAGCAGTTCTTC
v_call: TRBV25-1; clone_size: -; j_call: TRBJ2-5; d_call: -; cdr3_aa: CASSESTGLKETQYF; cdr3_nt: TGTGCCAGCAGTGAATCGACAGGATTAAAGGAGACCCAGTACTTC
v_call: TRBV4-3; clone_size: few; j_call: TRBJ1-1; d_call: -; cdr3_aa: CASSPSVTGVSEAFF; cdr3_nt: TGCGCCAGCAGCCCTTCGGTTACAGGTGTAAGTGAAGCTTTCTTT
v_call: TRBV4-3; clone_size: -; j_call: TRBJ1-2; d_call: -; cdr3_aa: CASSQDRDYGYTF; cdr3_nt: TGCGCCAGCAGCCAAGACAGGGACTATGGCTACACCTTC
v_call: TRBV29-1; clone_size: -; j_call: TRBJ1-1; d_call: -; cdr3_aa: CSVEAVENTEAFF; cdr3_nt: TGCAGCGTTGAGGCGGTGGAGAACACTGAAGCTTTCTTT
v_call: TRBV7-8; clone_size: -; j_call: TRBJ2-7; d_call: -; cdr3_aa: CASSLVAGSSYEQYF; cdr3_nt: TGTGCCAGCAGCTTAGTCGCGGGAAGCTCCTACGAGCAGTACTTC
v_call: TRBV30; clone_size: -; j_call: TRBJ2-6; d_call: -; cdr3_aa: CAWSGLVGHSGANVLTF; cdr3_nt: TGTGCCTGGAGTGGTTTAGTCGGACACTCTGGGGCCAACGTCCTGACTTTC
v_call: TRBV28; clone_size: few; j_call: TRBJ2-3; d_call: -; cdr3_aa: CASAVFSTDTQYF; cdr3_nt: TGTGCCAGTGCGGTGTTTAGCACAGATACGCAGTATTTT
v_call: TRBV19; clone_size: -; j_call: TRBJ2-2; d_call: -; cdr3_aa: CASSIGVGRNTGELFF; cdr3_nt: TGTGCCAGTAGTATCGGGGTCGGACGAAACACCGGGGAGCTGTTTTTT
v_call: TRBV7-9; clone_size: -; j_call: TRBJ1-1; d_call: -; cdr3_aa: CASSFARGAFF; cdr3_nt: TGTGCCAGCAGCTTCGCGCGAGGCGCTTTCTTT
v_call: TRBV28; clone_size: once; j_call: TRBJ2-7; d_call: -; cdr3_aa: CASSLGLMGNDEQYF; cdr3_nt: TGTGCCAGCAGTTTGGGTCTCATGGGCAACGACGAGCAGTACTTC
v_call: TRBV27; clone_size: many; j_call: TRBJ2-7; d_call: TRBD2; cdr3_aa: CASSLSGSSGEQYF; cdr3_nt: TGTGCCAGCAGCCTTAGCGGGAGTTCGGGAGAGCAGTACTTC
v_call: TRBV7-2; clone_size: -; j_call: TRBJ2-2; d_call: -; cdr3_aa: CASSFPDYPDTGELFF; cdr3_nt: TGTGCCAGCAGCTTCCCGGACTACCCCGACACCGGGGAGCTGTTTTTT
v_call: TRBV9; clone_size: few; j_call: TRBJ2-1; d_call: -; cdr3_aa: CASSVLTSLDEQFF; cdr3_nt: TGTGCCAGCAGCGTTCTCACTAGTCTCGATGAGCAGTTCTTC
v_call: TRBV5-1; clone_size: -; j_call: TRBJ2-3; d_call: TRBD1; cdr3_aa: CASSLRGLRGDTQYF; cdr3_nt: TGCGCCAGCAGCTTAAGGGGGCTTCGGGGAGATACGCAGTATTTT
v_call: TRBV5-4; clone_size: -; j_call: TRBJ1-1; d_call: -; cdr3_aa: CASSARLWDTEAFF; cdr3_nt: TGTGCCAGCAGCGCCCGACTCTGGGACACTGAAGCTTTCTTT
v_call: TRBV6-5; clone_size: -; j_call: TRBJ2-2; d_call: -; cdr3_aa: CASSYTRSYTGELFF; cdr3_nt: TGTGCCAGCAGTTACACCCGGTCGTACACCGGGGAGCTGTTTTTT
v_call: TRBV7-2; clone_size: -; j_call: TRBJ2-1; d_call: -; cdr3_aa: CASSLRRGHNEQFF; cdr3_nt: TGTGCCAGCAGCTTACGGCGGGGACACAATGAGCAGTTCTTC
v_call: TRBV18; clone_size: once; j_call: TRBJ2-7; d_call: TRBD1; cdr3_aa: CASSPPRTGGEQYF; cdr3_nt: TGTGCCAGCTCACCACCTCGGACAGGCGGAGAGCAGTACTTC
v_call: TRBV29-1; clone_size: -; j_call: TRBJ2-1; d_call: TRBD2; cdr3_aa: CSVERLATNEQFF; cdr3_nt: TGCAGCGTTGAGAGACTAGCGACCAATGAGCAGTTCTTC
v_call: TRBV7-9; clone_size: -; j_call: TRBJ2-3; d_call: -; cdr3_aa: CASSLRGGDTQYF; cdr3_nt: TGTGCCAGCAGCTTGAGAGGGGGAGATACGCAGTATTTT
v_call: TRBV18; clone_size: few; j_call: TRBJ2-5; d_call: -; cdr3_aa: CASSPPRGETQYF; cdr3_nt: TGTGCCAGCTCACCACCTAGAGGGGAGACCCAGTACTTC
v_call: TRBV4-2; clone_size: -; j_call: TRBJ2-3; d_call: -; cdr3_aa: CASSQDSGSDTQYF; cdr3_nt: TGTGCCAGCAGCCAAGATTCCGGTTCAGATACGCAGTATTTT
v_call: TRBV28; clone_size: once; j_call: TRBJ2-5; d_call: -; cdr3_aa: CASSLSGGQETQYF; cdr3_nt: TGTGCCAGCAGTTTGAGTGGAGGTCAAGAGACCCAGTACTTC
v_call: TRBV4-1; clone_size: -; j_call: TRBJ2-6; d_call: -; cdr3_aa: CASSQDQGFSGANVLTF; cdr3_nt: TGCGCCAGCAGCCAAGATCAGGGATTCTCTGGGGCCAACGTCCTGACTTTC
v_call: TRBV6-5; clone_size: -; j_call: TRBJ1-6; d_call: TRBD1; cdr3_aa: CASSRQGYNSPLHF; cdr3_nt: TGTGCCAGCAGTCGACAGGGATATAATTCACCCCTCCACTTT
v_call: TRBV6-5; clone_size: -; j_call: TRBJ1-2; d_call: TRBD1; cdr3_aa: CASSYGQGLGYTF; cdr3_nt: TGTGCCAGCAGTTACGGACAGGGCTTGGGCTACACCTTC
v_call: TRBV11-1; clone_size: -; j_call: TRBJ2-7; d_call: TRBD1; cdr3_aa: CASSPRQGRNEQYF; cdr3_nt: TGTGCCAGCAGCCCCCGACAGGGGAGGAACGAGCAGTACTTC
v_call: TRBV30; clone_size: -; j_call: TRBJ2-5; d_call: -; cdr3_aa: CAWSLEVPQHAQYF; cdr3_nt: TGTGCCTGGAGTTTAGAGGTACCCCAGCACGCCCAGTACTTC
v_call: TRBV10-3; clone_size: -; j_call: TRBJ1-2; d_call: TRBD1; cdr3_aa: CAISPTTTGLDTF; cdr3_nt: TGTGCCATCAGCCCCACAACGACAGGGTTGGACACCTTC